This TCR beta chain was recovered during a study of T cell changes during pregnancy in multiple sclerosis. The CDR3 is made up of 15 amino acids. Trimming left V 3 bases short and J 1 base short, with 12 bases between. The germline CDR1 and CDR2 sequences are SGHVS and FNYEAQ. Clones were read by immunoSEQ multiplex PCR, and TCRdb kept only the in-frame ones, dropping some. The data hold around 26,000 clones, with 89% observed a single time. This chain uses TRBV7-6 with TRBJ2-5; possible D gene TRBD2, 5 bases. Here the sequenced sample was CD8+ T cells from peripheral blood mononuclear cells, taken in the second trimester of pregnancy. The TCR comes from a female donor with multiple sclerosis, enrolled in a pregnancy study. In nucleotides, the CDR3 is TGTGCCAGCAGCTTGGCCCGGGATCGCCAAGAGACCCAGTACTTC. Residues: CASSLARDRQETQYF.